This paragraph reports one T cell receptor beta chain. The entry originates in a study of blood T cell repertoires in COVID-19. Germline V gene lookup returns CDR1 LNHNV and CDR2 YYDKDF (reference sequence). The CDR3 has 17 residues. Trimming removed 1 base from V and 5 bases from J, with 17 bases in between. Assay: immunoSEQ multiplex PCR; the TCRdb copy retains only in-frame clones and omits some. The table records 300,000 to 350,000 clones, 80% to 90% of them present only once. The sequence derives from a woman aged 40 to 50 with acute COVID-19. The gene calls are TRBV15 and TRBJ2-2; D might be TRBD1 (5 bases). The sample was PBMCs or T cells enriched from blood (not recorded which). The CDR3: CATSRVGGHPRTGELFF. The DNA of the CDR3 is TGTGCCACCAGCAGAGTAGGCGGACACCCAAGGACCGGGGAGCTGTTTTTT.